The rows below give T cell receptor beta chains drawn from one sample of a study of T cells in Graves' hyperthyroidism and ophthalmopathy. TCRdb passed the multiplex PCR reads through MiXCR, listing each CDR3 protein once. The table has 600,000 to 650,000 distinct CDR3 sequences, around 21% seen once. The sequenced sample consisted of blood. The origin of the receptors is a man aged 30 to 45 with Graves' ophthalmopathy. CDR3s include the opening cysteine and the closing phenylalanine or tryptophan. The size of a clone is reported for some rows only, either as once, few or many, or as a class for expanded clones.

v_gene | abundance | CDR3aa
TRBV30 | NA | CAWSPRTGGATGELFF
TRBV28 | few | CASSGSPTSYEQYF
TRBV28 | NA | CVTLSGNTIYF
TRBV6-5 | few | CASSYRPRSRDAVGGRYGYTF
TRBV28 | many | CASSFGAASYNEQFF
TRBV28 | NA | CASSLMAVSQPQHF
TRBV12-3/TRBV12-4 | NA | CASGSHNRGADGYTF
TRBV6-1 | NA | CASSPRFAHGYTF
TRBV5-1 | many | CASSFFPGRGTEAFF
TRBV28 | many | CASSLRTSAGELFF
TRBV7-2 | many | CASSLMGRTDTQYF
TRBV3-1 | few | CASSLGGGFNQPQHF
TRBV7-9 | many | CASSSTSGTTDTQYF
TRBV5-1 | many | CASSSLGAFSYEQYF
TRBV20-1 | few | CSAKDSGTSTDTQYF
TRBV6-1 | few | CASSEGQDWTDTQYF
TRBV6-1 | once | CASRSDRTNSPLHF
TRBV12-3/TRBV12-4 | once | CASRNRRGANVKSTDTQYF
TRBV14 | NA | CASSARLAGLSEQYF
TRBV29-1 | NA | CSVARADTQYF
TRBV20-1 | NA | CSAIGRLSYEQYF
TRBV28 | many | CASSVAGEGSETQYF
TRBV6-1 | NA | CASSEEKGPYYYEQYF
TRBV12-3/TRBV12-4 | NA | CASSLGTSREQFF
TRBV7-9 | NA | CASSLRTTFQETQYF
TRBV6-1 | few | CASRGMPTDTQYF
TRBV27 | NA | CASRLGAGRKGADTQYF
TRBV9 | NA | CASTTGLNTEAFF
TRBV5-1 | few | CASSFTGWTDTQYF
TRBV27 | few | CASRARTSGSNEQFF
TRBV7-2 | NA | CASSQDRMRGNEQFF
TRBV6-5 | NA | CASSSKGDTTGSSEKLFF
TRBV15 | few | CATRLAGSYEQYF
TRBV13 | few | CASSLGQGSEKLFF
TRBV28 | NA | CASSPRDRGLDTQYF
TRBV30 | few | CAWSQLPGQGNTEAFF
TRBV12-3/TRBV12-4 | many | CASSPGSGGRNEQFF
TRBV6-2/TRBV6-3 | few | CASSYDGLVSEQYF
TRBV6-1 | NA | CASSQGDRVANVLTF
TRBV7-2 | many | CASSYQRGEGETQYF
TRBV11-2 | few | CASSLSTPSSYEQYF
TRBV28 | many | CASRLGQGRGRAYGYTF